Below, 21 T cell receptor beta chains from the same sample are listed, as sequenced in a study of T cell changes during pregnancy in multiple sclerosis. The repertoire was sequenced with immunoSEQ multiplex PCR; TCRdb's copy has only in-frame clones and lacks some. There are 60,000 to 80,000 clones in the sample; about 88% occur only once, and 3.3% lies in the top ten. Sequencing used peripheral blood, obtained before pregnancy. The receptor set was obtained from a female donor with multiple sclerosis, enrolled in a pregnancy study.

The rearrangement links TRBV28 to TRBJ2-7; D may be TRBD2 (7 bases). V gave up 6 bases and J gave up 5 bases, with 26 bases separating them. Germline V gives CDR1 MDHEN, CDR2 SYDVKM. The CDR3 totals 17 residues. This chain's CDR3 is CASRGGGGAVWIDEQYF. The CDR3 nucleotides read TGTGCCAGCAGAGGGGGAGGGGGGGCCGTCTGGATCGACGAGCAGTACTTC.

J is TRBJ2-7 and V is TRBV19; D is uncertain. This CDR3 comprises 13 residues. The V end was cut by 3 bases, the J end by 6 bases, with 12 bases between. Per germline, CDR1 LNHDA and CDR2 SQIVND (reference sequence). The CDR3 reads CASSMGHPLEQYF. In DNA form, the CDR3 reads TGTGCCAGTAGTATGGGCCACCCCCTCGAGCAGTACTTC.

The chain has TRBV10-3 and TRBJ2-1; 9 bases fit TRBD1. The J segment lost 4 bases and the V segment lost 3 bases, leaving 4 bases of the junction unmatched. Germline-derived CDR1 and CDR2 are ENHRY and SYGVKD. The CDR3 is 15 residues long. The CDR3 region has the DNA TGTGCCATCAGTGATCAACAGGGGGCATACAATGAGCAGTTCTTC. Translation gives CAISDQQGAYNEQFF.

The chain couples TRBV5-5 to TRBJ2-5; 10 positions agree with TRBD2. The J segment lost 5 bases and the V segment lost 0 bases, leaving 4 bases of the junction unmatched. Germline CDR1 and CDR2: SGHKS and YYEKEE (reference sequence). The CDR3 has 15 residues. The CDR3 DNA follows: TGTGCCAGCAGCTTGGTAGCGGGGGGCCTGGAGACCCAGTACTTC. Residues: CASSLVAGGLETQYF.

A few counts support this clone. The CDR3 spells CASRPGQGESEKLFF. The CDR3 DNA reads TGTGCCAGCAGACCGGGACAGGGGGAGTCTGAAAAACTGTTTTTT. The genes are TRBV27 and TRBJ1-4; 11 bases match TRBD1. Trimming removed 6 bases from V and 7 bases from J; junction bases left unmatched: 7. This CDR3 has 15 amino acids. The germline gives CDR1 MNHEY, CDR2 SMNVEV (reference sequence).

The J gene is TRBJ2-3, the V gene TRBV10-2; TRBD2 is a possible D gene (5 bases). The V gene lost 6 bases and the J gene lost 2 bases, with 12 bases spanning the gap. This CDR3 is built from 14 residues. Germline CDR1 reads WSHSY; CDR2 reads SAAADI. The CDR3 reads CASRRSEFTDTQYF. Written as DNA, the CDR3 is TGCGCCAGCAGGCGTAGCGAATTCACAGATACGCAGTATTTT.

This clone was found once. The V call is TRBV5-6, the J call TRBJ1-2; TRBD1 matches 7 bases. With 1 base clipped from V and 8 bases from J, the junction kept 5 bases outside the gene matches. Germline V gene lookup returns CDR1 SGHDT and CDR2 YYEEEE. There are 13 residues in the CDR3. CDR3 in DNA: TGTGCCAGCAGCTTGACGACAGGGAGAGGCTACACCTTC. Translation: CASSLTTGRGYTF. The whole variable domain, filled in from reference TRBV5-6 and TRBJ1-2, reads DAGVTQSPTHLIKTRGQQVTLRCSPKSGHDTVSWYQQALGQGPQFIFQYYEEEERQRGNFPDRFSGHQFPNYSSELNVNALLLGDSALYLCASSLTTGRGYTFGSGTRLTVV.

In regard to this clone: The same CDR3 also results from other DNA sequences found in this sample. The rearrangement links TRBV5-1 to TRBJ2-7, with D maybe TRBD2 (6 bases). V gave up 0 bases and J gave up 7 bases, with 11 bases separating them. In germline, CDR1 is SGHRS, CDR2 YFSETQ. This CDR3 region has 13 residues. CDR3 sequence reads: CASSLVGAGEQYF. CDR3 bases: TGCGCCAGCAGCTTGGTAGGGGCGGGGGAGCAGTACTTC.

CDR3 protein: CASSLDAGVTVYEQYF. The CDR3 DNA reads as TGTGCCAGCAGCCTCGACGCAGGGGTTACGGTCTACGAGCAGTACTTC. V usage is TRBV9 and J usage is TRBJ2-7; possibly TRBD1 for D (6 bases). Germline CDR1 reads SGDLS; CDR2 reads YYNGEE. CDR3 length equals 16 residues. V was pared by 4 bases and J by 3 bases, with 20 bases between. The whole variable domain, filled in from reference TRBV9 and TRBJ2-7, reads DSGVTQTPKHLITATGQRVTLRCSPRSGDLSVYWYQQSLDQGLQFLIQYYNGEERAKGNILERFSAQQFPDLHSELNLSSLELGDSALYFCASSLDAGVTVYEQYFGPGTRLTVT.

This clone was recorded only once. This chain links TRBV7-6 with TRBJ1-6; TRBD1 matches at 8 bases. The CDR3 consists of 13 residues. The ends lost 11 bases at V and 9 bases at J; junction bases unmatched: 9. Germline V gives CDR1 SGHVS, CDR2 FNYEAQ. In nucleotides, the CDR3 is TGTGCCGCCGGGACAGGAGGAAGTTCACCCCTCCACTTT. Translated, it gives CAAGTGGSSPLHF.

The chain links TRBV9 to TRBJ1-4; D is unresolved. V was trimmed by 4 bases and J by 0 bases, leaving 7 bases between them. The germline CDR1 and CDR2 sequences are SGDLS and YYNGEE. The CDR3 length is 14 residues. DNA for the CDR3: TGTGCCAGCAGCCCCCAGGCAACTAATGAAAAACTGTTTTTT. Protein product: CASSPQATNEKLFF. The full variable domain, in which reference TRBV9 and TRBJ1-4 provide the parts outside the CDR3, is DSGVTQTPKHLITATGQRVTLRCSPRSGDLSVYWYQQSLDQGLQFLIQYYNGEERAKGNILERFSAQQFPDLHSELNLSSLELGDSALYFCASSPQATNEKLFFGSGTQLSVL.

V and J are TRBV2 and TRBJ2-4; tentative D call: TRBD1 (7 bases). Germline V CDR1 and CDR2: SNHLY, FYNNEI. This CDR3 is built from 19 residues. Trimming pared 2 bases from V and 2 bases from J, leaving 22 bases between. CDR3 sequence: CASSELEGATYLTKNIQYF. CDR3 coding DNA: TGTGCCAGCAGTGAATTGGAGGGGGCGACTTATCTAACCAAAAACATTCAGTACTTC. Filled out from reference TRBV2 and TRBJ2-4, the complete variable domain reads EPEVTQTPSHQVTQMGQEVILRCVPISNHLYFYWYRQILGQKVEFLVSFYNNEISEKSEIFDDQFSVERPDGSNFTLKIRSTKLEDSAMYFCASSELEGATYLTKNIQYFGAGTRLSVL.

The chain recombines TRBV4-2 with TRBJ1-1, with 7 bases fitting TRBD1. J lost 5 bases, V lost 6 bases, and 9 bases had no gene match. Germline CDR1 is LGHNA and CDR2 is YNFKEQ. This CDR3 region has 14 residues. This CDR3 is CASRRLTGVTEAFF. The CDR3 region has the DNA TGTGCCAGCAGACGATTAACAGGGGTGACTGAAGCTTTCTTT.

This rearrangement joins TRBV5-6 to TRBJ2-3; D not certain. V dropped 0 bases and J dropped 2 bases, with 7 bases sitting between them. The CDR3 is made up of 14 amino acids. From germline, CDR1 is SGHDT and CDR2 YYEEEE. The CDR3 is CASSLGRSTDTQYF. CDR3 DNA sequence: TGTGCCAGCAGCTTGGGGCGGTCCACAGATACGCAGTATTTT.

The V call is TRBV6-6, the J call TRBJ1-1; 7 nucleotides align to TRBD1. V lost 6 bases to trimming and J lost 5 bases; unmatched junction nucleotides: 9. The CDR3 has 14 residues. Germline loops: CDR1 MNHNY, CDR2 SVGAGI (reference sequence). CDR3 protein: CASRADRSRTEAFF. CDR3 DNA: TGTGCCAGCAGAGCGGACAGGTCGCGGACTGAAGCTTTCTTT.

The rearrangement links TRBV6-1 to TRBJ2-7; TRBD2 matches 14 bases. This CDR3 has 15 residues. Germline lookup yields CDR1 MNHNS and CDR2 SASEGT. Unmatched junction bases numbered 6, after V lost 6 bases and J lost 5 bases. CDR3 in DNA: TGTGCCAGCAGCGCCGGGACTAGCGGGAGCCACGAGCAGTACTTC. It specifies CASSAGTSGSHEQYF.

This chain links TRBV6-5 with TRBJ1-2, with a tentative D call TRBD1 (6 bases). The germline CDR1 and CDR2 sequences are MNHEY and SVGAGI. The CDR3 is 14 amino acids. Deletions cut 2 bases from V and 6 bases from J, with 13 bases between. Written as DNA, the CDR3 is TGTGCCAGCAGTTACAGGAACAGGGCGGATGGCTACACCTTC. As protein: CASSYRNRADGYTF.

This rearrangement joins TRBV4-2 to TRBJ2-7; D not certain. The CDR3 sequence is 13 residues long. Trimming removed 4 bases from V and 2 bases from J, with 9 bases in between. Germline V gene sequence: CDR1 LGHNA, CDR2 YNFKEQ. The CDR3 sequence is CASSLERPYEQYF. In nucleotides, the CDR3 is TGTGCCAGCAGCCTCGAGAGGCCCTACGAGCAGTACTTC.

This clone has just one count. The chain couples TRBV4-1 to TRBJ2-3, with TRBD2 matching 7 bases. There are 15 residues in the CDR3. Germline V gene sequence: CDR1 MGHRA, CDR2 YSYEKL. Trimming cost V 0 bases and J 6 bases; bases outside gene matches: 6. The CDR3 sequence: CASSQERGDLDTQYF. The CDR3, as DNA: TGCGCCAGCAGCCAAGAACGGGGGGATCTGGATACGCAGTATTTT.

The V gene is TRBV6-5, the J gene TRBJ1-1; 7 bases line up with TRBD1. The CDR3 extends over 15 amino acids. Per germline, CDR1 MNHEY and CDR2 SVGAGI. The V segment lost 0 bases and the J segment 3 bases; nucleotides outside the gene matches: 4. In DNA, the CDR3 is TGTGCCAGCAGTTACTCGAGGCAGGGGGACACTGAAGCTTTCTTT. Translated, it gives CASSYSRQGDTEAFF.

The chain couples TRBV6-4 to TRBJ1-2; unclear D gene. CDR3 length: 16 residues. The germline V gene has CDR1 MRHNA and CDR2 SNTAGT. Trimming shortened V by 1 base and J by 8 bases, and 20 bases separated the two germline ends. The CDR3 spells CASSDLAGKPAGGYTF. The DNA of the CDR3 is TGTGCCAGCAGTGACTTGGCGGGTAAACCCGCTGGAGGCTACACCTTC.